The following is a T cell receptor (beta chain) sequence with its context. The sample is drawn from a study of Ad26.COV2.S vaccination and SARS-CoV-2 variants. The treatment was: roughly 20 received Ad26.COV2.S at low or high dose, single or two shots; several received placebo; per-sample allocation not given. Vaccine and placebo recipients were sampled on day 63 after the first injection. Generated by immunoSEQ multiplex PCR, the TCRdb table keeps only in-frame clones and is missing some. The table records some 410,000 clones, 92% of them present only once. This receptor was identified in a person aged 18-60 years who received the Ad26.COV2.S COVID-19 vaccine or a placebo. This specimen was peripheral blood, taken in a trial of Ad26.COV2.S vaccine versus placebo.

CDR3 loop: CAWIFGAGSNYGYTF. CDR3 bases: TGTGCCTGGATTTTTGGGGCAGGCTCTAACTATGGCTACACCTTC. The chain employs TRBV30 and TRBJ1-2; D possibly corresponds to TRBD1 (5 bases). CDR1 and CDR2 from the germline V gene are GTSNPN and SVGIG (reference sequence). The CDR3 is 15 amino acids. The V gene lost 4 bases and the J gene lost 0 bases, with 15 bases spanning the gap.